The clone carrying this T cell receptor beta chain appeared a few times. TCR sequencing covered three patients who responded to pembrolizumab. These data come from a study of PD-1 blockade in mismatch repair-deficient tumors. TCRdb's copy holds only in-frame clones and misses some; the assay was immunoSEQ multiplex PCR. This table holds some 130,000 clones, 88% found once. Trimming took off 5 bases at V and 4 bases at J, with 11 bases between the two ends. This CDR3 spans 14 amino acids. Per germline, CDR1 MNHNS and CDR2 SASEGT. The sequence was obtained from an adult with mismatch repair-deficient cancer. The source was peripheral blood, collected approximately 72 weeks after starting pembrolizumab. V is TRBV6-1 and J is TRBJ2-2; D gene unclear. The CDR3 region is CASSPLESTGELFF. CDR3 nucleotide sequence: TGTGCCAGCAGTCCCCTAGAGTCCACCGGGGAGCTGTTTTTT.